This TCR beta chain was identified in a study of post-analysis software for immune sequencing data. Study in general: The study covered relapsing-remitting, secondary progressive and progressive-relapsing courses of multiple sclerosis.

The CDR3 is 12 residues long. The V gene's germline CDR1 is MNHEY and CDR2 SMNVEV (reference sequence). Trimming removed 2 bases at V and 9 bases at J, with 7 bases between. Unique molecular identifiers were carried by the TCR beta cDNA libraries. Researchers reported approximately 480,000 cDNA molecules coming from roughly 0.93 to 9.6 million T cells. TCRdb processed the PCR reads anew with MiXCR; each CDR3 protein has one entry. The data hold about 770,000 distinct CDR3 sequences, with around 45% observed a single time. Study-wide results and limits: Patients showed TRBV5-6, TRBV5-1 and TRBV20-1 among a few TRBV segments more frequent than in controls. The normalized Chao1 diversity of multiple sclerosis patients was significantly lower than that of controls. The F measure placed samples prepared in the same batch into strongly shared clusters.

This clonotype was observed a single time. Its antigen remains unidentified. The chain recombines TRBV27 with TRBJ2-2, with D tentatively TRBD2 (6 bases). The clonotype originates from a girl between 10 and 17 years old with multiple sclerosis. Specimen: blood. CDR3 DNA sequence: TGTGCCAGCAGTTTAGGGGGGAGGGAGCTGTTTTTT. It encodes CASSLGGRELFF.